Sequencing of this T cell receptor beta chain was carried out in a study of cytomegalovirus exposure and HLA in healthy donors. PCR amplification relied on 60 Vbeta primers (plus 13 Jbeta primers). Here immunoSEQ multiplex PCR was the method, and the copy in TCRdb shows in-frame clones only, minus some. The table lists 220,000 or so clones, 65% to 85% of them singletons. With 1 base removed from V and 5 bases from J, the gap between germline ends came to 7 bases. This CDR3 contains 12 residues. Looked up from germline, CDR1 is SGHKS and CDR2 is YYEKEE (reference sequence). The sample was PBMCs. The origin of this receptor is a man in his forties or fifties in good health and CMV-seronegative. J is TRBJ2-7 and V is TRBV5-5; tentative D call: TRBD2 (5 bases). CDR3 in DNA: TGTGCCAGCAGCTTGACGGGAAACGAGCAGTACTTC. The encoded protein is CASSLTGNEQYF. The complete variable domain, with remaining parts taken from reference TRBV5-5 and TRBJ2-7, reads DAGVTQSPTHLIKTRGQQVTLRCSPISGHKSVSWYQQVLGQGPQFIFQYYEKEERGRGNFPDRFSARQFPNYSSELNVNALLLGDSALYLCASSLTGNEQYFGPGTRLTVT.